Reported below is one T cell receptor (beta chain). Additional DNA sequences in this sample encode the identical CDR3. The CDR3 is 11 amino acids. The germline V gene has CDR1 GTSNPN and CDR2 SVGIG (reference sequence). With 2 bases removed from V and 1 base from J, the gap between germline ends came to 2 bases. Extracted RNA was reverse transcribed, and the resulting cDNA served as sequencing template. The table came from immunoSEQ multiplex PCR; TCRdb's copy has only in-frame clones and leaves some out. Altogether about 150,000 clones are present, 45% to 60% being singletons, with the ten largest covering 15% to 20%. The sample is drawn from a study of CD8+ T cells in alopecia areata. Treatment meaning: oral pan-JAK inhibitor, 5-10 mg twice daily. PBMCs provided sorted CD4+ and CD8+ T cells.

The gene calls are TRBV30 and TRBJ1-1; D gene uncertain. This clonotype was obtained from a human donor with alopecia areata. The sequences come from CD8+ T cells sorted from blood, collected at week 4, from a patient treated with tofacitinib. CDR3 region: CAWSRNTEAFF. In nucleotides, the CDR3 is TGTGCCTGGAGTCGGAACACTGAAGCTTTCTTT.